Below are 13 T cell receptor beta chains sequenced from a single sample in a study of T cells in Graves' hyperthyroidism and ophthalmopathy. Amplification targeted TCR beta CDR3 regions from RNA transcripts. The HTBI set primed first-round TCR CDR3 RT-PCR. TCRdb independently ran MiXCR on the multiplex PCR reads; one entry per CDR3 protein. This table holds 490,000 or so distinct CDR3 sequences, roughly 22% found once. Source material: blood. Every receptor here comes from a woman aged 70-85 years with Graves' ophthalmopathy.

DNA for the CDR3: TGTGCCAGCAGCTTGGTGAAGGTTCTACGGGAGCAGTACTTC. Translated: CASSLVKVLREQYF. The chain carries TRBV5-6 and TRBJ2-7; no firm D call. The CDR3 is 14 amino acids. The germline V gene encodes CDR1 SGHDT and CDR2 YYEEEE. V was cut by 0 bases and J by 7 bases, with 14 bases left in between. The full variable domain, rest sourced from reference TRBV5-6 and TRBJ2-7, is DAGVTQSPTHLIKTRGQQVTLRCSPKSGHDTVSWYQQALGQGPQFIFQYYEEEERQRGNFPDRFSGHQFPNYSSELNVNALLLGDSALYLCASSLVKVLREQYFGPGTRLTVT.

CDR3 coding DNA: TGTGCCAGCAGCTTAGGGCGGGCTAGCGGGAGATGGGGCCAAGAGACCCAGTACTTC. Protein product: CASSLGRASGRWGQETQYF. The V gene is TRBV11-2, the J gene TRBJ2-5; 10 bases are a match to TRBD2. CDR1 and CDR2 from the germline V gene are SGHAT and FQNNGV. The CDR3 covers 19 residues. J gave up 1 base and V 1 base, and 12 bases lay outside the gene matches.

The rearrangement links TRBV10-3 to TRBJ2-3, with D perhaps TRBD2 (5 bases). Germline CDR1 reads ENHRY; CDR2 reads SYGVKD. The CDR3 has 13 amino acids. The V gene lost 9 bases and the J gene lost 0 bases, with 10 bases spanning the gap. DNA of the CDR3: TGTGCCATTAGCGCGACTAGCACAGATACGCAGTATTTT. This gives the protein CAISATSTDTQYF.

This clonotype was counted at least ten times. The chain links TRBV28 to TRBJ1-1; 9 bases map to TRBD1. This CDR3 region has 16 residues. CDR1 is MDHEN, CDR2 SYDVKM, per germline. V lost 5 bases, J lost 2 bases, and 9 bases stayed unmatched. CDR3 sequence reads: CASSIPPGQGNTEAFF. For the CDR3, the DNA is TGTGCCAGCAGTATCCCCCCGGGACAGGGAAACACTGAAGCTTTCTTT.

The sample holds many counts of this clonotype. This chain links TRBV7-3 with TRBJ2-1; TRBD2 matches 8 bases. Germline V lookup: CDR1 SGHTA, CDR2 FQGTGA. The junction had 12 bases not matched to a gene; V was cut back by 5 bases and J by 3 bases. This CDR3 contains 17 residues. The CDR3: CASSRRGGTRYYNEQFF. DNA for the CDR3: TGTGCCAGCAGCAGAAGGGGGGGGACTAGATACTACAATGAGCAGTTCTTC.

The chain recombines TRBV29-1 with TRBJ2-2, with D perhaps being TRBD1 or TRBD2 (5 bases each). The ends were cut back, 4 bases at V and 0 bases at J, with 12 bases in the middle. This CDR3 region has 15 residues. The germline gives CDR1 SQVTM, CDR2 ANQGSEA. CDR3 residues: CSVVLRGSNTGELFF. CDR3 DNA sequence: TGCAGCGTTGTTTTGAGGGGTTCGAACACCGGGGAGCTGTTTTTT.

Many counts were recorded for this clonotype. In DNA form, the CDR3 reads TGTGCCAGCAGCAAAACAGGGGGGGTTGAAGCTTTCTTT. Protein: CASSKTGGVEAFF. The J gene is TRBJ1-1, the V gene TRBV7-2; 8 nucleotides match TRBD1. CDR1 and CDR2 (germline): SGHTA, FQGNSA. Trimming took 5 bases from V and 7 from J; bases not matched to a gene: 6. The CDR3 runs to 13 residues. Full variable domain (missing parts from reference TRBV7-2 and TRBJ1-1): GAGVSQSPSNKVTEKGKDVELRCDPISGHTALYWYRQSLGQGLEFLIYFQGNSAPDKSGLPSDRFSAERTGGSVSTLTIQRTQQEDSAVYLCASSKTGGVEAFFGQGTRLTVV.

The chain uses TRBV15 and TRBJ2-1; weak D call: TRBD1 (6 bases). The CDR3 length is 14 residues. V lost 0 bases, J lost 8 bases, and 11 bases lay in between. Germline lookup yields CDR1 LNHNV and CDR2 YYDKDF (reference sequence). The CDR3 DNA reads as TGTGCCACCAGCAGAGATTCGCAGGGGTATGAGCAGTTCTTC. It yields the protein CATSRDSQGYEQFF.

On this clonotype itself: A much bigger clone sits one base away, suggesting this may be a read error. This chain uses TRBV30 with TRBJ1-2; D ambiguous. The CDR3 has 14 amino acids. Trimming pared 0 bases from V and 7 bases from J, leaving 15 bases between. Germline-derived CDR1 and CDR2 are GTSNPN and SVGIG (reference sequence). In DNA, the CDR3 is TGTGCCTGGAGTGTAGAAGACCTGGGCTGTGGCTACACCTTC. Residues: CAWSVEDLGCGYTF.

The genes are TRBV20-1 and TRBJ2-1; 12 bases match TRBD2. V shed 7 bases and J 8 bases; nucleotides not matched to a gene: 3. The CDR3 sequence is 12 residues long. The V gene's germline CDR1 is DFQATT and CDR2 SNEGSKA (reference sequence). CDR3 amino acids: CSGLAGVHEQFF. In DNA form, the CDR3 reads TGCAGTGGACTAGCGGGAGTGCATGAGCAGTTCTTC.

The chain uses TRBV5-1 and TRBJ1-4, with 7 bases aligning to TRBD1. The CDR3 covers 16 residues. Germline CDR1 and CDR2: SGHRS and YFSETQ. The ends lost 3 bases at V and 5 bases at J; junction bases unmatched: 10. The CDR3 reads CASSYDPGQSNEKLFF. The CDR3 coding sequence is TGCGCCAGCAGCTATGATCCGGGACAGTCAAATGAAAAACTGTTTTTT.

This clonotype was seen more than once but under ten times. The chain has TRBV6-6 and TRBJ2-6; D not resolved. Trimming took 2 bases from V and 1 from J, leaving 3 bases between them. The CDR3 spans 14 residues. Germline loops: CDR1 MNHNY, CDR2 SVGAGI (reference sequence). The CDR3 DNA follows: TGTGCCAGCAGTTACAAGTCTGGGGCCAACGTCCTGACTTTC. Protein: CASSYKSGANVLTF.

The chain couples TRBV6-1 to TRBJ1-5; D is ambiguous. In germline, CDR1 is MNHNS, CDR2 SASEGT. V shed 5 bases and J shed 2 bases, with 16 bases lying between them. There are 16 residues in the CDR3. CDR3 nucleotides: TGTGCCAGCAGTTCGAGAGTAGAGTTAGGCAATCAGCCCCAGCATTTT. This gives the protein CASSSRVELGNQPQHF.